The 11 T cell receptor beta chains below were found in one sample sequenced in a study of T cell clonotyping in hematopoietic cell transplantation. The repertoire was sequenced with immunoSEQ multiplex PCR; TCRdb's copy has only in-frame clones and lacks some. The sample has about 8,300 clones, around four fifths seen once; the top ten hold under 40%. Time point defined: recipient sample about 28 days before transplant, after cytoreduction. Sequences were derived from peripheral blood mononuclear cells, sampled before stem cell transplant. These receptors were taken from a man aged 55 to 70 with acute myeloid leukemia. Some clones in this sample may be carry-over from other donors' samples.

V gene TRBV30 combines with J gene TRBJ2-2, with D hard to call. Germline CDR1 GTSNPN, CDR2 SVGIG (reference sequence). There are 13 residues in the CDR3. V was clipped by 1 base and J by 5 bases, with 8 bases between them. CDR3 sequence reads: CAWSGRSTGELFF. Written as DNA, the CDR3 is TGTGCCTGGAGTGGACGTTCGACCGGGGAGCTGTTTTTT. Full variable domain (rest looked up from reference TRBV30 and TRBJ2-2): SQTIHQWPATLVQPVGSPLSLECTVEGTSNPNLYWYRQAAGRGLQLLFYSVGIGQISSEVPQNLSASRPQDRQFILSSKKLLLSDSGFYLCAWSGRSTGELFFGEGSRLTVL.

CDR3 DNA: TGTGCCAGCACCCTGCGGGGATTCCCTCAAGAGACCCAGTACTTC. Protein product: CASTLRGFPQETQYF. The chain carries TRBV27 and TRBJ2-5, with TRBD2 as a possible D gene (6 bases). Germline V gene lookup returns CDR1 MNHEY and CDR2 SMNVEV (reference sequence). V was shortened by 7 bases and J by 2 bases, with 17 bases between the two germline ends. This CDR3 has 15 residues.

This rearrangement joins TRBV7-3 to TRBJ1-1; 10 bases are shared with TRBD1. The V gene's germline CDR1 is SGHTA and CDR2 FQGTGA. This CDR3 region has 14 residues. V lost 5 bases, J lost 5 bases, and 5 bases stayed unmatched. CDR3 sequence (DNA): TGTGCCAGCAGCACGACAGGGGGCGCGACTGAAGCTTTCTTT. Residues: CASSTTGGATEAFF.

The chain uses TRBV10-3 and TRBJ2-7; D gene unclear. Germline V CDR1 and CDR2: ENHRY, SYGVKD. V was trimmed by 6 bases and J by 2 bases, leaving 8 bases between them. This CDR3 is 12 amino acids long. As DNA, the CDR3 is TGTGCCATCAGGGATATCACCTACGAGCAGTACTTC. It codes for CAIRDITYEQYF.

This clone was observed a handful of times. The chain carries TRBV10-2 and TRBJ1-1, with D unclear. Deletions cut 5 bases from V and 0 bases from J, with 7 bases between. In germline, CDR1 is WSHSY, CDR2 SAAADI. The CDR3 extends over 13 amino acids. CDR3 coding DNA: TGCGCCAGCAGTCCGATGATGAACACTGAAGCTTTCTTT. This sequence encodes CASSPMMNTEAFF.

This chain connects TRBV30 to TRBJ1-2; possible D gene TRBD1, 5 bases. The CDR3 runs 13 residues. Germline values: CDR1 GTSNPN, CDR2 SVGIG (reference sequence). V was trimmed by 8 bases and J by 6 bases, leaving 19 bases between them. The CDR3 region has the DNA TGTGCCGGGACGAGGTCTCCCTCGAATGGCTACACCTTC. Translated: CAGTRSPSNGYTF.

This clone appeared once. The V call is TRBV5-1, the J call TRBJ1-1, with a tentative D call TRBD1 (5 bases). Germline lookup yields CDR1 SGHRS and CDR2 YFSETQ. Trimming left V 1 base short and J 10 bases short, with 11 bases between. This CDR3 spans 12 amino acids. The CDR3 reads CASSLSGTLAFF. CDR3 nucleotides: TGCGCCAGCAGCTTGAGTGGGACCTTAGCTTTCTTT.

This chain links TRBV7-6 with TRBJ2-3; 8 bases fit TRBD2. This CDR3 is 20 amino acids long. CDR1 SGHVS and CDR2 FNYEAQ come from the germline V gene. V shed 3 bases and J 1 base; nucleotides not matched to a gene: 18. CDR3 protein: CASSFPQKGTRSAGTDTQYF. Here the CDR3 DNA reads TGTGCCAGCAGCTTCCCCCAAAAGGGGACTAGATCGGCTGGCACAGATACGCAGTATTTT.

The chain has TRBV7-3 and TRBJ2-3; 7 bases agree with TRBD2. This CDR3 has 16 residues. Germline loops: CDR1 SGHTA, CDR2 FQGTGA. V shed 1 base and J 4 bases; nucleotides not matched to a gene: 8. The CDR3 region has the DNA TGTGCCAGCAGCTTAATGGGCGGGAGTATCTCAGATACGCAGTATTTT. The encoded protein is CASSLMGGSISDTQYF. Full variable domain (outside the CDR3, taken from reference TRBV7-3 and TRBJ2-3): GAGVSQTPSNKVTEKGKYVELRCDPISGHTALYWYRQSLGQGPEFLIYFQGTGAADDSGLPNDRFFAVRPEGSVSTLKIQRTERGDSAVYLCASSLMGGSISDTQYFGPGTRLTVL.

On this clone: An end of the junction differs from the germline gene, which may be a read error. The genes are TRBV7-7 and TRBJ2-5; D tentatively reads TRBD1 or TRBD2 (5 bases each). From germline, CDR1 is SSHAT and CDR2 FNYEAQ (reference sequence). There are 18 residues in the CDR3. CDR3 DNA sequence: TGTGCTAGCAGCTTAGCGCTCTATTCAGGGCGGAATGAAGAGACCCAGTACTTC. Translated: CASSLALYSGRNEETQYF. Looking up the rest from reference TRBV7-7 and TRBJ2-5 gives the full variable domain: GAGVSQSPRYKVTKRGQDVTLRCDPISSHATLYWYQQALGQGPEFLTYFNYEAQPDKSGLPSDRFSAERPEGSISTLTIQRTEQRDSAMYRCASSLALYSGRNEETQYFGPGTRLLVL.

V and J are TRBV4-1 and TRBJ2-5, with TRBD2 matching 10 bases. This CDR3 is built from 15 residues. V shed 1 base, J shed 4 bases, and the junction held 3 bases outside the gene matches. In germline, CDR1 is MGHRA, CDR2 YSYEKL. The CDR3: CASSQVSSGGETQYF. The CDR3 nucleotides are TGCGCCAGCAGCCAAGTGTCTAGCGGGGGAGAGACCCAGTACTTC.